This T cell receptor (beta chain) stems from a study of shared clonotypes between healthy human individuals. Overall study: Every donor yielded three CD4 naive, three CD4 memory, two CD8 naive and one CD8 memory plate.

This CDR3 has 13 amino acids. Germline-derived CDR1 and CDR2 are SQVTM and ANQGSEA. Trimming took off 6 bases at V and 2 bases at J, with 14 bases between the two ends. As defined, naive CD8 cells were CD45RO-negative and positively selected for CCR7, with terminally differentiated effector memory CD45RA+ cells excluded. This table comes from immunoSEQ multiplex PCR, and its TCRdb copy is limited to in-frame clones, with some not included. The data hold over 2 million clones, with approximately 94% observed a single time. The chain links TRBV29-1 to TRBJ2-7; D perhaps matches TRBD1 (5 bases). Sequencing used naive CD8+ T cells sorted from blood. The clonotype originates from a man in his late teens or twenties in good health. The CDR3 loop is CSVMTTGPYEQYF. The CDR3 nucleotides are TGCAGCGTGATGACAACAGGCCCCTACGAGCAGTACTTC.